This TCR beta chain comes out of a study of CD8 T cells in Susac syndrome. Study observations and caveats: Only a relatively small number of individuals were included in the TCR sequencing and HLA analysis.

The germline V gene has CDR1 MNHEY and CDR2 SMNVEV (reference sequence). The CDR3 consists of 13 residues. Trimming removed 1 base at V and 2 bases at J, with 3 bases between. As to this clonotype: The antigen remains undetermined.

CD8+ and CD4+ T cells taken from blood had their TCR beta sequenced. The control group consisted of healthy donors matched for age and sex. RNA, at about 0.45 to 1 ug, was reverse transcribed with random hexamers. TCR beta CDR3 was amplified by immunoSEQ covering 54 Vbeta and 13 Jbeta. One entry per CDR3 protein results from TCRdb running MiXCR on the immunoSEQ multiplex PCR reads. The sample records approximately 22,000 distinct CDR3 sequences, approximately 93% being singletons. This chain uses TRBV27 with TRBJ1-5; D unclear. The receptor comes from a human donor in good health. The sample was CD8+ T cells from PBMCs. DNA for the CDR3: TGTGCCAGCAGTTTATGGGGCAATCAGCCCCAGCATTTT. Encoded protein: CASSLWGNQPQHF.